One T cell receptor (beta chain) is described in this entry. The data stem from a study of CD8 T cells in Susac syndrome. With 2 bases removed from V and 0 bases from J, the gap between germline ends came to 9 bases. Germline V gene sequence: CDR1 KGHSH, CDR2 LQKENI. The CDR3 consists of 15 residues. An amount of RNA that ranged from roughly 0.5 to 1 ug was reverse transcribed with random hexamers. The CDR3 of TCR beta was amplified by immunoSEQ multiplex PCR across 54 Vbeta and 13 Jbeta. TCRdb ran MiXCR on the immunoSEQ multiplex PCR reads and lists one entry per CDR3 protein. The repertoire holds approximately 170,000 distinct CDR3 sequences, just over 90% seen once, with around 0.079% in the top ten.

This rearrangement joins TRBV18 to TRBJ2-3; D uncertain. The source of this sequence is a human donor in good health. The sequencing sample was made of CD4+ T cells from PBMCs. CDR3 nucleotide sequence: TGTGCCAGCTCACCAAGAGAATATAGCACAGATACGCAGTATTTT. Translated, it gives CASSPREYSTDTQYF.